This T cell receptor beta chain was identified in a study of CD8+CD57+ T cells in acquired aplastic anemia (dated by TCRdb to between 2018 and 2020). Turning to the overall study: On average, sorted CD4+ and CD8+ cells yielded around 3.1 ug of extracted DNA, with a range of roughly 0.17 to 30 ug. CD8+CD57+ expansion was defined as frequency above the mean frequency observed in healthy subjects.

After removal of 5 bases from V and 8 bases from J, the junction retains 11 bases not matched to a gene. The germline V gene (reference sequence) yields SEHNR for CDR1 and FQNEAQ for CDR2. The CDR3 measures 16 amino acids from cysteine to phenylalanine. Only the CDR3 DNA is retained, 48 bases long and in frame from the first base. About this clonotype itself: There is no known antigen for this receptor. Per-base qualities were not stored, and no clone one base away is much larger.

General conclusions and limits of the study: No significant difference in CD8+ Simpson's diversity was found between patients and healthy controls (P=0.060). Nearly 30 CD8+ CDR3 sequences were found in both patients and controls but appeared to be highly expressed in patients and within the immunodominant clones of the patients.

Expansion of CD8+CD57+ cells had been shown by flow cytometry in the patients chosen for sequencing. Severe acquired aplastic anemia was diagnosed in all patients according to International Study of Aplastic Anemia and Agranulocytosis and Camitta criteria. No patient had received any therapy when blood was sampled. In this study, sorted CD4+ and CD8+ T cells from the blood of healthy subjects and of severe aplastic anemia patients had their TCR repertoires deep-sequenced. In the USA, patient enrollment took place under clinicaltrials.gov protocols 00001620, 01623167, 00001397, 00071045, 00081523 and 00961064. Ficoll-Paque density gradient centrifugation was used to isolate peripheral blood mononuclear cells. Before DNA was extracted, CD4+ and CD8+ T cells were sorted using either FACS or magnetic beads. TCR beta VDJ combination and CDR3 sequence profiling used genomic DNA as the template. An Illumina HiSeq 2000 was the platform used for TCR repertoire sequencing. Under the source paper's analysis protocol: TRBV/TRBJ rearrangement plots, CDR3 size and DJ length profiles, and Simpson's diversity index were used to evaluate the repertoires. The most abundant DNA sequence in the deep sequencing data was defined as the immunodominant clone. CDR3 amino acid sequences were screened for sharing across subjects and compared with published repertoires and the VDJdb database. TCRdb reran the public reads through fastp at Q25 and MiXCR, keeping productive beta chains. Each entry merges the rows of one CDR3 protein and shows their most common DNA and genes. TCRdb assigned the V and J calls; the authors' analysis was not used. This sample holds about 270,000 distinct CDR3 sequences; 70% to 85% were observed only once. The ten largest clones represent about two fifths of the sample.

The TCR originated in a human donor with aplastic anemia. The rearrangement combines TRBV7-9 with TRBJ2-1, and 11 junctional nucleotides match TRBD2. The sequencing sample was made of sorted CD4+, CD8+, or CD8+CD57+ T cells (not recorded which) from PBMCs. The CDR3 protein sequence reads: CASSPQSSGGGDEQFF. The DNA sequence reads TGTGCCAGCAGCCCACAAAGTAGCGGGGGGGGCGATGAGCAGTTCTTC.